In this sample, the clone carrying this T cell receptor (beta chain) turned up once. Its antigen is unknown. Method: immunoSEQ multiplex PCR; TCRdb's copy keeps in-frame clones and lacks some. Altogether roughly 34,000 clones are present, roughly 94% being singletons, with the ten largest covering 0.2% to 0.25%. This record belongs to a study of graft-versus-host responses after intestinal transplantation. Study-level information: Multivisceral, liver-intestinal, or isolated intestinal grafts went to recipients.

Source: unstimulated CD4+ T cells sorted from spleen or lymph node cells, taken before transplant. The clonotype was recovered from a human donor who was the organ donor for an intestinal transplant.

CDR3: CASSLAPIAGDSTRELFF. The CDR3 DNA reads TGTGCCAGCAGCTTGGCCCCTATAGCGGGGGATTCAACGAGGGAGCTGTTTTTT. J is TRBJ2-2 and V is TRBV5-5; 9 positions match TRBD2. CDR3 length equals 18 residues. V was pared by 0 bases and J by 9 bases, with 15 bases of the junction left unmatched. Germline CDR1 SGHKS, CDR2 YYEKEE (reference sequence).